The subject of this entry is one T cell receptor beta chain. The antigen is undetermined. This specimen belongs to a study of T cell responses to AZD1222 COVID-19 vaccine. Study-level findings and limits: The reported proportion of spike-specific TCRs targeting unmutated variant regions was nearly half. Spike-specific TCR breadth and depth were elevated following two AZD1222 doses. Spike-spanning, vaccine-associated CD4 TCRs were dominant at 160-218 and 743-854. Clonal diversity may have been underestimated in mostly white British donors.

Sequencing was performed with immunoSEQ multiplex PCR; in TCRdb, only in-frame clones are kept and a portion is missing. The sample yields 70,000 to 95,000 clones, over 85% seen once. V lost 5 bases to trimming and J lost 7 bases, with 21 bases between them. The CDR3 loop spans 15 amino acids. Germline assignment: CDR1 MNHEY and CDR2 SMNVEV (reference sequence). The sequenced sample was peripheral blood, obtained on day 0 of MenACWY control vaccination. V gene TRBV27 combines with J gene TRBJ2-7; D might be TRBD1 (5 bases). The receptor's source is an adult in good health. CDR3 in DNA: TGTGCCAGCAGTCCCGACAGAATTCCCCCCCCAGAGCAGTACTTC. Translation gives CASSPDRIPPPEQYF.